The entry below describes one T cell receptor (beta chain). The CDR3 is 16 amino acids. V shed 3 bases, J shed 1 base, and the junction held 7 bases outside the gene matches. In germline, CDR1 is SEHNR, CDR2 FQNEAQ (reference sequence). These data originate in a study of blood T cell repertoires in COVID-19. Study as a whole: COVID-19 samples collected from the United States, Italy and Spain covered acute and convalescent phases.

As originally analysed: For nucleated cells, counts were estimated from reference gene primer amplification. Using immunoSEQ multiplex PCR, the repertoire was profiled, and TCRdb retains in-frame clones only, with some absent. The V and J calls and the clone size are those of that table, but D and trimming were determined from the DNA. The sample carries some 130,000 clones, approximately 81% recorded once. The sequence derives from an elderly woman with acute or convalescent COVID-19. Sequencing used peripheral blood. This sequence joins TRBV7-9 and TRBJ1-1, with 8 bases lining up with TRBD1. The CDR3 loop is CASSLRQGAPNTEAFF. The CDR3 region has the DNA TGTGCCAGCAGCTTGAGGCAGGGGGCGCCGAACACTGAAGCTTTCTTT. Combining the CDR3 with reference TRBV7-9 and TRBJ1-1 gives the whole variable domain DTGVSQNPRHKITKRGQNVTFRCDPISEHNRLYWYRQTLGQGPEFLTYFQNEAQLEKSRLLSDRFSAERPKGSFSTLEIQRTEQGDSAMYLCASSLRQGAPNTEAFFGQGTRLTVV.